This entry is about one T cell receptor beta chain. Trimming took 4 bases from V and 5 from J, leaving 17 bases between them. Germline V lookup: CDR1 SGHRS, CDR2 YFSETQ. This CDR3 contains 15 residues. This sample is part of a study of blood T cell repertoires in COVID-19. Profiled with immunoSEQ multiplex PCR; TCRdb holds only in-frame clones, not every one. The top ten hold around 1.9% of the sample, which has approximately 190,000 clones, around nine tenths seen once. Sequences were obtained from peripheral blood. The V gene is TRBV5-1, the J gene TRBJ2-3; possibly TRBD1 for D (6 bases). The receptor comes from a man aged 70-80 years with active or convalescent COVID-19. CDR3 DNA sequence: TGCGCCAGCAGCCCGGAGATGGGGGCTGGAGATACGCAGTATTTT. Protein sequence: CASSPEMGAGDTQYF.